The 26 T cell receptor beta chains reported below all come from one sample, sequenced in a study of cytomegalovirus exposure and HLA in healthy donors. PCR involved 60 Vbeta and 13 Jbeta primers. Clones were read by immunoSEQ multiplex PCR, and TCRdb kept only the in-frame ones, dropping some. The sample has 150,000 to 200,000 clones; roughly 87% are singletons. The sequenced sample consisted of PBMCs. The receptors come from a girl less than two years old in good health and CMV-seronegative.

This rearrangement joins TRBV11-2 to TRBJ2-7; a weak D match, TRBD2 (6 bases). Germline CDR1 reads SGHAT; CDR2 reads FQNNGV. Deletions cut 1 base from V and 6 bases from J, with 10 bases between. The length of the CDR3 is 13 residues. In nucleotides, the CDR3 is TGTGCCAGCAGCTTAGTGGGGACTCCCGAGCAGTACTTC. It specifies CASSLVGTPEQYF.

The CDR3 sequence is CAWSVHGGQETQYF. DNA of the CDR3: TGTGCCTGGAGTGTACACGGGGGGCAAGAGACCCAGTACTTC. J is TRBJ2-5 and V is TRBV30; 7 bases line up with TRBD2. Trimming removed 0 bases from V and 2 bases from J; junction bases left unmatched: 3. Per germline, CDR1 GTSNPN and CDR2 SVGIG (reference sequence). This CDR3 is 14 amino acids long.

The rearrangement joins TRBV5-6 to TRBJ1-6, with 8 bases lining up with TRBD1. CDR3 size: 16 residues. Germline V gene data show CDR1 as SGHDT and CDR2 as YYEEEE. With V trimmed by 2 bases and J by 3 bases, 4 bases remained unmatched. In DNA, the CDR3 is TGTGCCAGCAGCTTCGGACAGGGTTACTATAATTCACCCCTCCACTTT. Translating it yields CASSFGQGYYNSPLHF.

The chain is built from TRBV25-1 and TRBJ2-6; 8 positions match TRBD2. The CDR3 is 16 residues long. After removal of 8 bases from V and 2 bases from J, the junction contained 8 bases not matched to a gene. In germline, CDR1 is MGHDK, CDR2 SYGVNS. In DNA, the CDR3 is TGTGCCAGCTCCAAGGACGGGGGGGCTGGGGCCAACGTCCTGACTTTC. The encoded protein is CASSKDGGAGANVLTF. The complete variable domain, with remaining parts taken from reference TRBV25-1 and TRBJ2-6, reads EADIYQTPRYLVIGTGKKITLECSQTMGHDKMYWYQQDPGMELHLIHYSYGVNSTEKGDLSSESTVSRIRTEHFPLTLESARPSHTSQYLCASSKDGGAGANVLTFGAGSRLTVL.

V usage is TRBV21-1 and J usage is TRBJ2-7; the table's D call, TRBD1, has no DNA check behind it. TRBV21-1 is noted as a pseudogene. The CDR3 is 14 amino acids. CDR3 DNA sequence: TGTGCCAGCAGCAACGGGACAGGAATTCCCGAGCAGTACTTC. It encodes CASSNGTGIPEQYF.

This clone was observed once. The CDR3 region has the DNA TGTGCCAGTAGTATTGCGACTAGTCGGAGGACCCAGTACTTC. This sequence encodes CASSIATSRRTQYF. The chain joins TRBV19 to TRBJ2-5; tentative D call: TRBD2 (6 bases). The CDR3 contains 14 residues. The V end was cut by 3 bases, the J end by 7 bases, with 15 bases between. CDR1 and CDR2 (germline): LNHDA, SQIVND (reference sequence).

The chain carries TRBV7-8 and TRBJ1-5; D is perhaps TRBD1 (5 bases). Trimming took 0 bases from V and 4 from J, leaving 7 bases between them. Germline values: CDR1 SGHVS, CDR2 FQNEAQ. The CDR3 length is 14 residues. The CDR3 DNA reads as TGTGCCAGCAGCTTAGCGGGGGGAAATCAGCCCCAGCATTTT. Translating it yields CASSLAGGNQPQHF.

The chain couples TRBV7-2 to TRBJ2-5, with 8 bases that match TRBD2. Germline loops: CDR1 SGHTA, CDR2 FQGNSA. This CDR3 contains 17 residues. The trim removed 2 bases at V and 4 bases at J, leaving 12 bases unmatched. Here the CDR3 reads CASSLMGSGSHRETQYF. The DNA for the CDR3 is TGTGCCAGCAGCTTAATGGGGAGCGGGAGCCATCGAGAGACCCAGTACTTC. Drawing the rest from reference TRBV7-2 and TRBJ2-5, the complete variable domain is GAGVSQSPSNKVTEKGKDVELRCDPISGHTALYWYRQSLGQGLEFLIYFQGNSAPDKSGLPSDRFSAERTGGSVSTLTIQRTQQEDSAVYLCASSLMGSGSHRETQYFGPGTRLLVL.

CDR3 amino acids: CAISPRDKRPLYWREAFF. Here the CDR3 DNA reads TGTGCCATCAGCCCACGGGACAAAAGGCCACTTTATTGGCGGGAAGCTTTCTTT. V and J are TRBV10-3 and TRBJ1-1; possibly TRBD1 for D (6 bases). The germline V gene encodes CDR1 ENHRY and CDR2 SYGVKD. This CDR3 comprises 18 residues. Trimming took 6 bases from V and 8 from J, leaving 31 bases between them.

This clone was seen a single time. The V gene is TRBV5-1, the J gene TRBJ1-3; possible D gene TRBD1, 6 bases. CDR1 SGHRS and CDR2 YFSETQ come from the germline V gene. This CDR3 comprises 14 residues. V lost 1 base, J lost 2 bases, and 7 bases lay in between. The CDR3 spells CASSLQGTGNTIYF. CDR3 in DNA: TGCGCCAGCAGCTTGCAGGGGACTGGAAACACCATATATTTT.

This sequence joins TRBV30 and TRBJ2-7, with TRBD2 matching over 12 bases. V lost 3 bases to trimming and J lost 3 bases; unmatched junction nucleotides: 12. The germline V gene has CDR1 GTSNPN and CDR2 SVGIG (reference sequence). There are 17 residues in the CDR3. Written as DNA, the CDR3 is TGTGCCTGGAGGGGGGGAAGACTAGCGGGAGTCTACTACGAGCAGTACTTC. Protein product: CAWRGGRLAGVYYEQYF.

The chain carries TRBV11-3 and TRBJ1-5, with TRBD1 matching 8 bases. After removal of 2 bases from V and 0 bases from J, the junction contained 12 bases not matched to a gene. Germline CDR1 SGHNT, CDR2 YENEEA. This CDR3 is built from 19 residues. CDR3 residues: CASSLTPSGGLHSNQPQHF. In nucleotides, the CDR3 is TGTGCCAGCAGCTTAACCCCGTCAGGGGGCCTCCATAGCAATCAGCCCCAGCATTTT. Full variable domain (missing parts from reference TRBV11-3 and TRBJ1-5): EAGVVQSPRYKIIEKKQPVAFWCNPISGHNTLYWYLQNLGQGPELLIRYENEEAVDDSQLPKDRFSAERLKGVDSTLKIQPAELGDSAVYLCASSLTPSGGLHSNQPQHFGDGTRLSIL.

The chain joins TRBV19 to TRBJ1-5; D possibly corresponds to TRBD1 (5 bases). The CDR3 has 13 residues. The germline CDR1 and CDR2 sequences are LNHDA and SQIVND (reference sequence). With 2 bases removed from V and 6 bases from J, the gap between germline ends came to 8 bases. The CDR3 bases are TGTGCCAGTAGTATATCAGGGTCTCAGCCCCAGCATTTT. Its protein is CASSISGSQPQHF.

V and J are TRBV10-3 and TRBJ2-5; D perhaps matches TRBD1 (6 bases). Germline CDR1 ENHRY, CDR2 SYGVKD. CDR3 length: 14 amino acids. V gave up 7 bases and J gave up 3 bases, with 15 bases separating them. The CDR3 nucleotides read TGTGCCATCAAGGGGGTCCTTAAAGAAGAGACCCAGTACTTC. It is translated as CAIKGVLKEETQYF.

This clone showed up just a few times. In DNA, the CDR3 is TGTGCCTGGAGTCGAGGGAGTAATTCACCCCTCCACTTT. Its protein is CAWSRGSNSPLHF. The rearrangement joins TRBV30 to TRBJ1-6, with D hard to call. The V and J ends lost 2 bases and 6 bases respectively, with 8 bases between them. CDR1 is GTSNPN, CDR2 SVGIG, per germline (reference sequence). This CDR3 has 13 residues. Together with reference TRBV30 and TRBJ1-6, the CDR3 gives the full variable domain: SQTIHQWPATLVQPVGSPLSLECTVEGTSNPNLYWYRQAAGRGLQLLFYSVGIGQISSEVPQNLSASRPQDRQFILSSKKLLLSDSGFYLCAWSRGSNSPLHFGNGTRLTVT.

The V call is TRBV10-1, the J call TRBJ2-7; 8 nucleotides line up with TRBD2. The CDR3 sequence is 15 residues long. With 2 bases clipped from V and 2 bases from J, the junction kept 5 bases outside the gene matches. CDR1 is WNHNN and CDR2 is SYGVQD in the germline V gene (reference sequence). CDR3 residues: CASSEGVAGTYEQYF. As DNA, the CDR3 is TGCGCCAGCAGTGAGGGGGTAGCGGGGACCTACGAGCAGTACTTC.

This clone was observed a single time. This chain uses TRBV4-2 with TRBJ2-2; 8 nucleotides match TRBD2. The CDR3 length is 17 residues. V shed 4 bases, J shed 4 bases, and the junction held 11 bases outside the gene matches. CDR1 and CDR2 (germline): LGHNA, YNFKEQ. CDR3 residues: CASSPPGTSSGTGELFF. The CDR3, as DNA: TGTGCCAGCAGCCCCCCCGGGACTAGTTCGGGCACCGGGGAGCTGTTTTTT.

The V and J genes are TRBV5-1 and TRBJ2-5; D remains unclear. CDR3 length: 11 amino acids. The germline V gene encodes CDR1 SGHRS and CDR2 YFSETQ. Trimming removed 3 bases from V and 3 bases from J, with 3 bases in between. The CDR3 sequence is CASSSKETQYF. The CDR3 coding sequence is TGCGCCAGCAGCTCCAAAGAGACCCAGTACTTC.

This chain uses TRBV30 with TRBJ2-3; D is perhaps TRBD2 (6 bases). The CDR3 spans 12 residues. Germline CDR1 is GTSNPN and CDR2 is SVGIG (reference sequence). The V end was cut by 6 bases, the J end by 6 bases, with 13 bases between. The CDR3 is CACYPGADTQYF. CDR3 bases: TGTGCCTGTTATCCGGGAGCCGATACGCAGTATTTT.

The V gene is TRBV11-2, the J gene TRBJ2-1; TRBD2 matches at 7 bases. The CDR3 sequence is 17 residues long. Looked up from germline, CDR1 is SGHAT and CDR2 is FQNNGV. V trimming: 6 bases; J trimming: 5 bases; junction bases outside the gene matches: 16. Here the CDR3 DNA reads TGTGCCAGCAGTCTGGGAACATGGACTAGGACACACAATGAGCAGTTCTTC. This encodes CASSLGTWTRTHNEQFF.

The V gene is TRBV2, the J gene TRBJ2-7; 9 bases line up with TRBD2. The J segment lost 4 bases and the V segment lost 4 bases, leaving 5 bases of the junction unmatched. This CDR3 has 14 residues. Per germline, CDR1 SNHLY and CDR2 FYNNEI. For the CDR3, the DNA is TGTGCCAGCAGTGTCGAACTAGCGGGTTACGAGCAGTACTTC. It codes for CASSVELAGYEQYF.

The rearrangement links TRBV5-1 to TRBJ2-2; 14 nucleotides match TRBD2. CDR1 and CDR2 from the germline V gene are SGHRS and YFSETQ. V shed 0 bases and J 4 bases; nucleotides not matched to a gene: 5. This CDR3 is built from 18 residues. CDR3 sequence reads: CASSLAGTSGGITGELFF. In DNA, the CDR3 is TGCGCCAGCAGCTTGGCCGGGACTAGCGGGGGAATCACCGGGGAGCTGTTTTTT.

The chain couples TRBV19 to TRBJ1-5, with 10 positions matching TRBD1. Germline V gene sequence: CDR1 LNHDA, CDR2 SQIVND (reference sequence). The CDR3 loop spans 15 amino acids. V was pared by 5 bases and J by 4 bases, with 5 bases of the junction left unmatched. The CDR3 DNA reads as TGTGCCAGTAGTCAGCCGGGACAGGGGAATCAGCCCCAGCATTTT. Protein sequence: CASSQPGQGNQPQHF.

V usage is TRBV15 and J usage is TRBJ2-1, with 10 bases aligning to TRBD2. The ends lost 5 bases at V and 3 bases at J; junction bases unmatched: 7. The CDR3 runs 16 residues. CDR1 LNHNV and CDR2 YYDKDF come from the germline V gene (reference sequence). As DNA, the CDR3 is TGTGCCACCAGCCTGACAACTAGCGGGGTCTACAATGAGCAGTTCTTC. It yields the protein CATSLTTSGVYNEQFF.

The chain recombines TRBV30 with TRBJ2-5; the D gene is possibly TRBD1 (5 bases). V lost 2 bases, J lost 1 base, and 5 bases lay in between. The CDR3 covers 12 residues. Germline-derived CDR1 and CDR2 are GTSNPN and SVGIG (reference sequence). The CDR3 DNA reads as TGTGCCTGGAGTAGGGGCCAAGAGACCCAGTACTTC. As protein: CAWSRGQETQYF.

The chain joins TRBV11-2 to TRBJ1-2; D is possibly TRBD1 (6 bases). CDR1 and CDR2 (germline): SGHAT, FQNNGV. Trimming removed 0 bases at V and 4 bases at J, with 18 bases between. The CDR3 extends over 17 amino acids. The CDR3 DNA is TGTGCCAGCAGCTTAGATCATGCGGACAGTAATCCCTATGGCTACACCTTC. Translated: CASSLDHADSNPYGYTF.